The 10 T cell receptor beta chains given below trace back to one sample, sequenced in a study of cytomegalovirus exposure and HLA in healthy donors. This table comes from immunoSEQ multiplex PCR, and its TCRdb copy is limited to in-frame clones, with some not included. The table lists under 150,000 clones, around 90% of them singletons. The source material was PBMCs. These receptors all stem from a woman aged 18-29 years in good health and CMV-seronegative.

The chain uses TRBV19 and TRBJ1-1, with D uncertain. Germline lookup yields CDR1 LNHDA and CDR2 SQIVND (reference sequence). This CDR3 contains 14 residues. V lost 9 bases and J lost 10, with 24 bases in between. CDR3 sequence reads: CASSNSRGGGGAFF. The DNA for the CDR3 is TGTGCCAGCTCGAACAGCCGGGGAGGCGGCGGAGCTTTCTTT.

V is TRBV19 and J is TRBJ2-5; 7 bases align to TRBD2. Germline CDR1 LNHDA, CDR2 SQIVND (reference sequence). Unmatched junction bases numbered 9, after V lost 3 bases and J lost 5 bases. This CDR3 region has 15 residues. CDR3 sequence (DNA): TGTGCCAGTAGTATGTCTGGCGGGAGTTTTGAGACCCAGTACTTC. Protein: CASSMSGGSFETQYF.

This rearrangement joins TRBV4-1 to TRBJ1-1; the D gene is possibly TRBD1 (6 bases). Trimming shortened V by 1 base and J by 5 bases, and 14 bases separated the two germline ends. CDR3 length: 15 residues. Per the germline V gene, CDR1 is MGHRA and CDR2 is YSYEKL. CDR3 in DNA: TGCGCCAGCAGCCAAGCGGCGGGGGCCGGGACTGAAGCTTTCTTT. This translates into CASSQAAGAGTEAFF.

This clone was recorded once. V and J are TRBV12-5 and TRBJ1-5; 10 nucleotides align to TRBD1. Germline V gives CDR1 LGHNT, CDR2 FRNRAP. This CDR3 is built from 16 residues. The V and J ends lost 1 base and 7 bases, in that order; junction bases with no gene match: 7. CDR3 amino acids: CASGLARTGGGQPQHF. The CDR3 DNA reads as TGTGCTAGTGGTTTGGCCAGGACAGGGGGAGGGCAGCCCCAGCATTTT. The full variable domain, in which reference TRBV12-5 and TRBJ1-5 provide the parts outside the CDR3, is DARVTQTPRHKVTEMGQEVTMRCQPILGHNTVFWYRQTMMQGLELLAYFRNRAPLDDSGMPKDRFSAEMPDATLATLKIQPSEPRDSAVYFCASGLARTGGGQPQHFGDGTRLSIL.

J is TRBJ1-1 and V is TRBV11-2, with TRBD1 identical over 8 bases. Germline V gives CDR1 SGHAT, CDR2 FQNNGV. Trimming removed 4 bases from V and 1 base from J; junction bases left unmatched: 5. The length of the CDR3 is 15 residues. The CDR3 spells CASSSRQGTNTEAFF. DNA of the CDR3: TGTGCCAGCAGCTCCCGACAGGGGACGAACACTGAAGCTTTCTTT.

The chain uses TRBV5-1 and TRBJ1-4; 7 positions agree with TRBD1. The CDR3 totals 17 residues. With 4 bases clipped from V and 3 bases from J, the junction kept 12 bases outside the gene matches. Germline-derived CDR1 and CDR2 are SGHRS and YFSETQ. Here the CDR3 DNA reads TGCGCCAGCAGCCGTGGGCAGGGGGGACGGGCTAATGAAAAACTGTTTTTT. Its translation is CASSRGQGGRANEKLFF.

This chain links TRBV2 with TRBJ2-5, with a possible D match to TRBD1 (7 bases). The CDR3 covers 12 residues. Germline V gene data show CDR1 as SNHLY and CDR2 as FYNNEI. V lost 4 bases and J lost 5, with 8 bases in between. CDR3 nucleotides: TGTGCCAGCAGTGCAGGGGGGGAGACCCAGTACTTC. Amino acids: CASSAGGETQYF.

The chain recombines TRBV9 with TRBJ1-1; D may be TRBD1 (5 bases). Germline CDR1 reads SGDLS; CDR2 reads YYNGEE. With 7 bases removed from V and 0 bases from J, the gap between germline ends came to 16 bases. There are 15 residues in the CDR3. CDR3 in DNA: TGTGCCAGCGGCGACTCCAGGGCTATGAACACTGAAGCTTTCTTT. This sequence encodes CASGDSRAMNTEAFF.

This clone has just a few counts. The chain recombines TRBV29-1 with TRBJ2-2, with D tentatively TRBD2 (6 bases). Looked up from germline, CDR1 is SQVTM and CDR2 is ANQGSEA. Trimming left V 6 bases short and J 7 bases short, with 12 bases between. This CDR3 is 12 amino acids long. For the CDR3, the DNA is TGCAGCGTGGGGGGAAATAACGGGGAGCTGTTTTTT. This sequence encodes CSVGGNNGELFF.

The chain links TRBV5-4 to TRBJ1-2; 7 bases match TRBD1. Losses at the gene ends were 2 bases for V and 6 bases for J; bases not matched to a gene: 10. Germline V gene lookup returns CDR1 SGHNT and CDR2 YYREEE (reference sequence). The CDR3 totals 15 residues. CDR3 loop: CASSFLTGSFHGYTF. CDR3 DNA sequence: TGTGCCAGCAGCTTCCTGACAGGGAGCTTTCATGGCTACACCTTC.